This entry concerns a single TCR beta chain. Its antigen is not yet known. Its ends do not fully match the called genes, so a read error is possible. This entry is derived from a study of beta chain features in type 1 diabetes (dated by TCRdb to 2017 to 2018). For the wider study: Mean age, gender distribution, total cell number and subset yield did not differ between patients and healthy donors. Across all samples, 107,917,701 sorted cells were examined, and cell number per subset correlated strongly with RNA yield. The study compared TCRB repertoires of sorted circulating CD4+ T cell subsets between recently diagnosed type 1 diabetes patients and matched healthy donors. Regulatory and stem cell-like memory subsets were isolated from only 8 patients and 8 healthy donors, whereas naive and central memory subsets came from all 28 donors.

A single peripheral blood draw of roughly 0.11 L on average was collected from each donor into heparinised tubes. A BD FACSAria II and a panel including CD45RO, CCR7, CD25, CD127, CD95 and CD27 were used to sort naive, central memory, regulatory and stem cell-like memory CD4+ T cells. Purity was above 98% for every sorted population. PBMCs were isolated right away by Lymphoprep density gradient centrifugation and were stained directly, without culture. To minimize batch effects, samples were stained and sorted in pairs, one healthy donor with one patient per experiment. All of the isolated RNA was reverse transcribed with the High Capacity cDNA Reverse Transcription Kit, so expressed TCRB transcripts were sequenced. Deep immunoSEQ sequencing was applied to naive, central memory and regulatory T cell samples, giving an average of roughly 3.5 million total reads per sample. Sorted cells were lysed in RLT buffer and RNA was extracted with DNase-treated RNeasy Micro or Mini kits, depending on cell number. Each cell subset was processed on its own to prevent cross-contamination, while patient and healthy donor samples were processed together. TCRB sequences were amplified from cDNA with the immunoSEQ multiplex PCR, producing 87-bp fragments spanning the CDR3 region. Sequencing of the amplicons was performed on the Illumina HiSeq platform. The paper's processing steps were these. Synthetic template baselines were used to correct PCR bias computationally, reads within Hamming distance 2 were collapsed together, and singletons that could not be merged were discarded. Reads were aligned to IMGT to assign V, D and J genes, CDR3 length, and insertions or deletions at six rearrangement sites. Within each subset, clonotype counts were normalized to sorted cell number, and only after that were true diversity and Gini coefficients computed with the tcR R package. The overlap coefficient, calculated on TCRB nucleotide sequences, was used to quantify repertoire sharing. The clones in this table, taken by TCRdb from immuneACCESS, are in-frame only. Not every clone is retained; where verified, under half of the shortfall comes from an unresolved V gene, and the cause of the rest is unknown. V and J calls and clone size come straight from that table; D and trimming were deduced from the DNA. The sample yields 150,000 or so clones; 9.7% were counted once. Less than 0.85% of the sample belongs to the ten largest clones.

The germline V gene encodes CDR1 SGHTA and CDR2 FQGNSA. From cysteine to phenylalanine, the CDR3 is 14 amino acids long. The CDR3 DNA has 42 bases and is translated from base 1. General findings and caveats noted by the study authors: In all four CD4+ subsets, TCRB CDR3 length was moderately but significantly shorter in type 1 diabetes patients. HLA sub-analyses involved small numbers of individuals, so any influence of HLA type on TCRB rearrangement remained unresolved. Shorter templates might have been favored by PCR, but patient and control samples were amplified and corrected together, so both groups would have been affected equally by any skew. At VDJ recombination sites, patients with type 1 diabetes made fewer insertions and deleted more nucleotides, a pattern implying thymic rearrangement abnormalities. Naive, central memory and regulatory TCRB repertoires appeared more similar among patients than among healthy donors. Because cDNA rather than genomic DNA was sequenced, highly expressing activated cells could have been over-represented, although no difference in activation and CD3 levels was found between groups.

Sequenced: central memory CD4+ T cells from blood. The rearranged segments are TRBV7-2 and TRBJ2-3; tentative D gene TRBD2, with 6 bases matching. The receptor was derived from a woman in her thirties or forties in good health. The CDR3 reads CGIPPGLSTDTQYF. The base sequence is TGCGGAATTCCCCCGGGACTGAGCACAGATACGCAGTATTTT.